This T cell receptor (beta chain) comes out of a study of cytomegalovirus exposure and HLA in healthy donors (dated by TCRdb to the late 2010s). Study-level background: An earlier analysis of some 600 of the donors reported 250 to 350 Gb of sequence data and around 100 million unique TCR beta sequences obtained from about 200 million T cells. Four or five DR-DQ haplotypes were handled as single units for association and clustering, since linkage in the cohort was strong. An earlier analysis of nearly 600 of the donors applied high-throughput TCR beta sequencing to assess whether each TCR beta V gene segment acted as functional or pseudogenic. HLA typing included class I and class II loci at four-digit resolution. On average, around 200,000 unique TCR beta nucleotide sequences were sequenced per donor among a few hundred genotyped donors of the cohort, with roughly 18% of those sequences being non-productive. To predict cytomegalovirus infection status, the study brought together high-throughput TCR immunosequencing, statistical association of individual TCRs with disease status, and machine learning. Alongside the repertoire data, information on donor age, sex, ethnicity and CMV serostatus was compiled. The T cell repertoires of about 700 subjects were profiled by immunosequencing and related to cytomegalovirus serostatus. In addition to the first cohort of several hundred subjects, a separate validation cohort of under 150 different subjects was used. Approximately 310 gigabases of sequencing data and tens of millions of unique TCR sequences were included in an early release covering about 700 HLA-typed donors. Every discovery cohort repertoire had been produced on one sequencing platform. The number of donors typed differed by locus, with roughly 629-640 for A, B, C, DRB1 and DQB1, over 500 for DQA1, some 570 for DPA1, and 450 to 480 for DPB1. Of the 300 to 500 genotyped donors, roughly 80% were placed in the genetic ancestry cluster associated with self-reported Caucasian donors. A later genetic analysis used genome-wide SNP genotypes for about 65% of the roughly 670 donors, treating that subset as a discovery cohort. In a later analysis, previously published TCR beta repertoires from some 640 donors were re-analyzed and high-resolution HLA genotyping was added so that TCR occurrence patterns could be studied. The study was designed to test whether signatures of past pathogen exposure could be identified by cataloging public T cell receptors. In the later analysis, no new phenotypic data were used to find candidate immune exposures; instead, reliance was placed on TCR beta sequences and their occurrence across donors. Findings and caveats that apply to the study as a whole: The only immune exposure information available for the cohort was CMV serostatus. The classifier was reported to diagnose cytomegalovirus status with high specificity and sensitivity in both the original cohort and the validation cohort. Correlated functional status among segregating V segments might reflect linkage disequilibrium, but an unknown experimental factor could not be ruled out. The sequencing pipeline was judged likely to have produced a cluster of highly shared sequence variants as a technical artifact. A later analysis reported that several top co-occurrence clusters appeared linked to parvovirus B19, influenza, CMV and Epstein-Barr virus. A later analysis found that most CMV-associated TCR beta chains appeared HLA-restricted, with HLA associations seemingly driven largely by CMV exposure. According to the authors, the approach could potentially be generalized to other disease states and immunological phenotypes. In a later analysis, 15,000 to 20,000 TCR beta sequences were associated with specific HLA alleles at a false discovery rate of 0.05. The cohort was sequenced for TCR beta chains only, and without alpha or paired-chain data the features that could be detected were limited. Compared with equally common non-associated chains, HLA-associated TCR beta chains in a later analysis were more clonally expanded and had lower generation probabilities. Most TCR sequences were observed very rarely across donors, whereas some public TCRs were present in many individuals. A few of the identified cytomegalovirus-associated TCR beta chains were confirmed in vitro to be specific for cytomegalovirus antigens. Because counts were too low, about 18 rarely observed V segments, including chromosome 9 orphons, were excluded from the earlier analysis of 587 of the donors. When HLA alleles, especially DR and DQ, strongly co-occurred, attributing TCR associations to individual alleles was difficult. In the study, about 150 TCR beta chains were listed as associated with cytomegalovirus. In a later genetic analysis, fewer N-insertions in productive TCRs were reported among donors in an Asian-associated ancestry cluster than the roughly 670-donor mean. In an earlier analysis of some 500 of the donors, most TCR beta V segments were observed in productive rearrangements about 90% or about 30% of the time, broadly matching IMGT annotations. A later genetic analysis associated a missense DCLRE1C variant with V-gene and J-gene trimming of TCR beta chains, and an independent cohort replicated the association. A further reported finding was that TCR beta sequences accurately predicted the HLA-A and HLA-B alleles for most subjects in the first cohort. According to a later analysis, TCR association rates differed among HLA loci, with DRB1 alleles showing the most associated TCRs and HLA-C alleles showing the fewest. Some IMGT-functional V segments, including TRBV6-2 and TRBV6-3, could not be told apart with the 87-base-pair reads, so those segments were excluded. Because HLA typing was missing for some donors at each locus, association tests included only the typed subset. Sequencing depth was assumed to be roughly uniform across donors in the presence/absence analyses, though that assumption may not hold.

Via the germline V gene (reference sequence), CDR1 is SGHKS and CDR2 YYEKEE. V trim: 5 bases; J trim: 12 bases; unmatched bases: 5. The CDR3, cysteine through phenylalanine, is 12 amino acids long. The CDR3 DNA has 36 bases and is translated from base 1. Library construction relied on the immunoSEQ multiplex PCR assay. For the multiplex PCR, a mixture combining 60 forward primers for TCR Vbeta segments and 13 reverse primers for TCR Jbeta segments was used. The CDR3 region of rearranged TCR beta genes was amplified from genomic DNA by a multiplex PCR assay. The amplified TCR beta libraries were sequenced on the Illumina HiSeq System as 87-base-pair reads. As for the original processing: Across the 700 or so repertoires, a later analysis counted 78 million or so unique TCR beta chains, approximately 10 million of which were shared by at least two donors. To remove PCR and sequencing errors, raw reads were error-corrected and collapsed into unique sequences using a nearest-neighbor algorithm that merged closely related sequences. CDR3 sequences were aligned to IMGT reference sequences to assign V, D and J gene segments. For a sequence to be retained, a match of at least six nucleotides to both a V gene segment and a J gene segment was required. Rearrangements were classified as productive when the CDR3 lacked stop codons and remained in frame with V and J, and all other rearrangements were classified as non-productive. CDR3 was defined by IMGT convention, running from the second conserved V-encoded cysteine to the conserved J-encoded phenylalanine. The earlier analysis of roughly 590 of the donors excluded sequences that lacked an unambiguous match to a single V gene segment. In an earlier analysis of approximately 560 of the donors, a V segment was called functional when productive rearrangements were above 56.7%, and segregating when the standard deviation between donors exceeded 5%. A statistical classification framework was built for diagnosing cytomegalovirus status from the catalog of TCR beta chain sequences. In a later analysis, V and J genes were assigned by comparing TCR nucleotide sequences against IMGT/GENE-DB human TR gene sequences. The TCRdist pipeline was used in a later analysis to assign CDR3 sequences and most-parsimonious VDJ recombination scenarios. In a later analysis, every TCR beta chain was defined by the combination of its CDR3 amino acid sequence and its V-gene family, and reads without a unique V-gene family were dropped. A later analysis removed 500 to 650 highly shared, low-generation-probability nucleotide sequences to deal with suspected cross-contamination and a sequencing artifact. A later analysis calculated a clonal expansion index for each public chain from normalized within-repertoire ranks of inferred template counts. Generation probabilities in a later analysis came from a VDJ recombination model fitted to out-of-frame rearrangements, and those results were checked against IGoR. In a later analysis, hypergeometric tests were used to score TCR-TCR, TCR-HLA and TCR-CMV co-occurrence, with a repertoire-size bias correction applied to TCR pairs. False discovery rates were estimated in a later analysis by permuting HLA or CMV assignments 20 times. In a later analysis, co-occurring TCRs were grouped using DBSCAN, with TCRdist sequence similarity added in when clustering inside HLA-allele-positive subsets. Repertoires with fewer than 30,000 or more than 120,000 public chains were left out of co-occurrence clustering, as were about five repertoires with anomalous nucleotide sharing. TCRdb limited this immuneACCESS table to in-frame rearrangements with V and J called. A share of clones is missing; checked studies link under half to unresolved V genes, and the rest is unexplained. For V, J and clone size, that table is used; D and trimming come from the DNA. Counted in this sample were over 100,000 clones; around 70% of them appeared once. The top ten clonotypes cover around 8.2% of the sample.

The cohort consisted of 600 to 750 healthy bone marrow donors. At the time of sampling, every cohort member was nominally healthy, though immune exposures that went unrecorded were likely present. The donor tested CMV seropositive and was one of the 289 seropositive cohort members. A peripheral blood sample was collected from each donor, and TCR beta sequencing was performed on peripheral blood mononuclear cells. Genomic DNA was extracted from the blood cell samples with the Qiagen DNeasy Blood Extraction Kit. This clone has only a few counts. This receptor's antigen is unknown. Base qualities are not recorded, but no much larger clone differs from it by a single base.

The source material was PBMCs. Rearrangement joined TRBV5-5 to TRBJ1-4; the central 9 bases match TRBD1. The receptor comes from a man aged 25 to 40 in good health and CMV-seropositive. The DNA sequence is given as TGTGCCAGCAGACTAGGGGACAGGGAACTGTTTTTT. It is translated as CASRLGDRELFF.